A single T cell receptor beta chain is shown here with its context. No antigen is known for it. The data derive from a study of T-cell memory formation after mild COVID-19. Turning to the study itself: TCR clusters mostly belonged to single donors.

In germline, CDR1 is SEHNR, CDR2 FQNEAQ (reference sequence). With 3 bases removed from V and 2 bases from J, the gap between germline ends came to 10 bases. The CDR3 covers 14 residues. MiXCR was run by TCRdb on the 5' RACE reads, yielding one entry per CDR3 protein. The data contain under 300,000 distinct CDR3 sequences, 7% to 10% of them singletons. Study results and limitations: Pre-infection memory showed some responding clones, and this suggested that cross-reactive memory joined.

The sequence derives from a man aged 18 to 29 who had mild COVID-19 (a few samples of this study predate the infection). Cell type and time point are not known. Sequencing input: PBMCs or a T cell subset sorted from them (not recorded which). The gene calls are TRBV7-9 and TRBJ1-2; D is ambiguous. The CDR3 bases are TGTGCCAGCAGCTTCGCAGGAGAGAACTATGGCTACACCTTC. Amino acids: CASSFAGENYGYTF.